The sequence of this T cell receptor beta chain was determined in a study of CD8 T cells in ankylosing spondylitis. Library preparation for TCR beta used quantitative 5'-RACE with molecular barcodes. TCRdb re-called the 5' RACE reads through MiXCR, storing one row per CDR3 protein. This table holds roughly 230,000 distinct CDR3 sequences, under 20% found once. Germline V CDR1 and CDR2: SQVTM, ANQGSEA. This CDR3 is built from 13 residues. V lost 5 bases, J lost 4 bases, and 7 bases stayed unmatched. This clonotype came up a few times. Its antigen is not identified. General study points: Ankylosing spondylitis blood seemed to carry a telltale TCR beta motif made of fewer than 10 highly homologous variants.

The source material was blood, either unsorted or a sorted T cell fraction (not recorded which). This TCR was sampled from a male donor with ankylosing spondylitis or in good health (not recorded which). J is TRBJ2-7 and V is TRBV29-1; 8 bases line up with TRBD1. The CDR3 is CSVYGQGNYEQYF. CDR3 bases: TGCAGCGTTTATGGACAGGGCAATTACGAGCAGTACTTC.